This TCR beta chain was recorded in a study of cytomegalovirus exposure and HLA in healthy donors. Only one count was recorded for this clone. Its antigen remains unidentified. A multiplex PCR was run with 60 Vbeta primers and 13 Jbeta primers. Authors' data handling: Later, 80 million or so unique TCR beta chains were counted in an analysis, and some 10 million of them were shared. Produced via immunoSEQ multiplex PCR; TCRdb's table is partial and in-frame only. V, J and clone size reflect that table, while D and trimming were determined from the DNA. The profile shows under 200,000 clones, about 88% of them singletons. The study's findings and limits: The CMV antigen specificity of three CMV-associated chains was confirmed through in vitro analysis.

The sequence derives from a man in his thirties or forties in good health and CMV-seropositive. The sequenced sample was PBMCs.

CDR3 loop: CASSPMTGAYGYTF. The CDR3 DNA follows: TGTGCCAGCAGCCCCATGACAGGGGCCTATGGCTACACCTTC. The chain has TRBV5-5 and TRBJ1-2; 8 bases fit TRBD1. The CDR3 runs 14 residues. Germline V gene sequence: CDR1 SGHKS, CDR2 YYEKEE (reference sequence). J was trimmed by 4 bases and V by 4 bases; bases with no gene match: 6.